This T cell receptor (beta chain) was obtained from a study of blood T cell repertoires in COVID-19. At the level of the study: Sources were T cells, B-cell-depleted T cells, or PBMCs; the material itself was cDNA or gDNA.

Germline V lookup: CDR1 MNHEY, CDR2 SVGEGT. V lost 5 bases, J lost 6 bases, and 9 bases stayed unmatched. This CDR3 comprises 15 residues. Assay: immunoSEQ multiplex PCR; the TCRdb copy retains only in-frame clones and omits some. The table lists about 180,000 clones, about 90% of them singletons, with under 25% in the top ten. This TCR derives from an older man with active or convalescent COVID-19. The chain uses TRBV6-2 or TRBV6-3 and TRBJ1-1; TRBD1 matches at 10 bases. The sequenced sample was peripheral blood. Written as DNA, the CDR3 is TGTGCCAGCAGTGGCCCGGGACAGGGGACCGCTGAAGCTTTCTTT. This codes for CASSGPGQGTAEAFF.